Below, 9 T cell receptor beta chains from the same sample are listed, as sequenced in a study of T cell repertoires in cytomegalovirus infection (dated by TCRdb to about 2019). TCRdb shows the sequencer as Illumina HiSeq 1500. TCRdb applied fastp at Q25 and MiXCR to the public reads, then kept only in-frame beta chains. Rows are unified per CDR3 protein, each entry keeping the most common DNA and genes. In all, the sample holds over 85,000 distinct CDR3 sequences, and approximately 16% of those were seen once. Of the sample, around 8.5% falls within the top ten clones. Material for sequencing was PBMCs. The receptors here all came from a human donor in good health (CMV status not recorded). Some clones in this sample may be carry-over from other donors' samples.

The sample holds many counts of this clonotype. The junction departs from germline at one end; a sequencing error may be responsible. The chain's CDR3 is CASSLDLAYTAF. As DNA, the CDR3 is TGTGCCAGCAGCTTAGATTTAGCTTACACCGCCTTC. The rearrangement joins TRBV7-8 to TRBJ2-1; D is ambiguous. The CDR3 runs 12 residues. Germline V gene sequence: CDR1 SGHVS, CDR2 FQNEAQ.

The chain uses TRBV25-1 and TRBJ2-1; TRBD2 matches 9 bases. V lost 7 bases to trimming and J lost 6 bases; unmatched junction nucleotides: 7. This CDR3 region has 14 residues. In germline, CDR1 is MGHDK, CDR2 SYGVNS. The CDR3 coding sequence is TGTGCCAGCAAGAGCGGGGGGATTATCAATGAGCAGTTCTTC. Its protein product is CASKSGGIINEQFF. The whole variable domain, filled in from reference TRBV25-1 and TRBJ2-1, reads EADIYQTPRYLVIGTGKKITLECSQTMGHDKMYWYQQDPGMELHLIHYSYGVNSTEKGDLSSESTVSRIRTEHFPLTLESARPSHTSQYLCASKSGGIINEQFFGPGTRLTVL.

This clonotype has ten or more counts. This chain uses TRBV11-2 with TRBJ2-5, with 7 bases aligning to TRBD2. Germline V CDR1 and CDR2: SGHAT, FQNNGV. V shed 1 base, J shed 1 base, and the junction held 6 bases outside the gene matches. The CDR3 runs to 16 residues. The CDR3 protein is CASSLGSSGAQETQYF. The CDR3 nucleotides read TGTGCCAGCAGCTTAGGATCTAGCGGAGCCCAAGAGACCCAGTACTTC.

This clonotype was seen only a few times. V gene TRBV6-6 combines with J gene TRBJ1-1; D unclear. V lost 0 bases and J lost 11, with 13 bases in between. The CDR3 has 13 amino acids. Germline values: CDR1 MNHNY, CDR2 SVGAGI (reference sequence). In nucleotides, the CDR3 is TGTGCCAGCAGTTACTCGAGTATCGAGGATGCTTTCTTT. Amino acid sequence: CASSYSSIEDAFF.

This clonotype was seen a handful of times. The chain links TRBV20-1 to TRBJ2-3; D remains ambiguous. Germline loops: CDR1 DFQATT, CDR2 SNEGSKA (reference sequence). The V end lost 0 bases, the J end lost 4 bases, and 11 bases lay between the germline ends. The CDR3 contains 14 residues. CDR3 DNA: TGCAGTGCTAGAGACGGTCAGGTCCCAGATACGCAGTATTTT. It specifies CSARDGQVPDTQYF.

As for this clonotype: A much larger clone differs from this one at a single base, so this may be a read error. The chain uses TRBV28 and TRBJ2-1; 7 bases agree with TRBD1. The CDR3 is 14 amino acids. Germline values: CDR1 MDHEN, CDR2 SYDVKM. The CDR3 loop reads CAGSRQGSYNEQFF. The CDR3 DNA is TGTGCCGGCAGTAGACAGGGATCCTACAATGAGCAGTTCTTC.

Turning to this clonotype: Just one base apart from a much larger clone, this may be a read error. The chain joins TRBV25-1 to TRBJ2-7, with 7 nucleotides matching TRBD1. Trimming cost V 8 bases and J 0 bases; bases outside gene matches: 4. The CDR3 consists of 13 residues. Germline lookup yields CDR1 MGHDK and CDR2 SYGVNS. This chain's CDR3 is CASGGQHSYEQYF. The CDR3 DNA sequence: TGTGCCAGCGGGGGACAGCACTCCTACGAGCAGTACTTC.

The rearrangement joins TRBV4-3 to TRBJ1-2, with 8 bases fitting TRBD1. This CDR3 region has 15 residues. Germline CDR1 LGHNA, CDR2 YSLEER. The ends lost 0 bases at V and 8 bases at J; junction bases unmatched: 8. For the CDR3, the DNA is TGCGCCAGCAGCCAAGACATCGGGGACAGGAGGGGCTACACCTTC. This sequence encodes CASSQDIGDRRGYTF.

This clonotype was observed at least ten times. The genes are TRBV19 and TRBJ1-2; no firm D call. The CDR3 has 12 residues. Germline assignment: CDR1 LNHDA and CDR2 SQIVND (reference sequence). V was clipped by 9 bases and J by 2 bases, with 10 bases between them. CDR3 sequence reads: CASGPPNYGYTF. The DNA of the CDR3 is TGTGCCAGCGGACCGCCCAACTATGGCTACACCTTC.